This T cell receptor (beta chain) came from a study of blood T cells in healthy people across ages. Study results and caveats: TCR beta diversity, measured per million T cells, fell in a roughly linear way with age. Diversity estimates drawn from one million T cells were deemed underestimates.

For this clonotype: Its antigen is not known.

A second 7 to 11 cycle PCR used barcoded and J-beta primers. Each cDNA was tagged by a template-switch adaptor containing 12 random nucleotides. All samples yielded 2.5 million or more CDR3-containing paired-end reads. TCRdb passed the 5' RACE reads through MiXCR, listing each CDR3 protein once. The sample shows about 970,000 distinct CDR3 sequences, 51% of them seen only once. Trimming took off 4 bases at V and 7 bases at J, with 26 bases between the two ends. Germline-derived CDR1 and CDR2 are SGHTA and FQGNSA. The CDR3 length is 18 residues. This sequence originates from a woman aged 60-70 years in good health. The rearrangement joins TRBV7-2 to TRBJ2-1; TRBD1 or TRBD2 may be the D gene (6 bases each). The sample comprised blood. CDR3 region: CASSSTTRGTGAVNEQFF. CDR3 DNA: TGTGCCAGCAGCTCTACGACCCGGGGGACGGGGGCTGTTAATGAGCAGTTCTTC.